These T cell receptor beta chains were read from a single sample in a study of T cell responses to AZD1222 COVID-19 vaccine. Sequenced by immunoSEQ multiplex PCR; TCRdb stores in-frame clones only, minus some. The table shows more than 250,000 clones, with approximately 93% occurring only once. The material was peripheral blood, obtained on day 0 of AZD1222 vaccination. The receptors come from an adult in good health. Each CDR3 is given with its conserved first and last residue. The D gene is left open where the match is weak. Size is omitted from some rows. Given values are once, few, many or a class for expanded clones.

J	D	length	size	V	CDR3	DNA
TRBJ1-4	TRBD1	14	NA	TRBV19	CASSLQGNNEKLFF	TGTGCCAGTAGCCTACAGGGGAACAATGAAAAACTGTTTTTT
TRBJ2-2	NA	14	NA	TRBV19	CASSIPGHTGELFF	TGTGCCAGTAGTATCCCAGGGCACACCGGGGAGCTGTTTTTT
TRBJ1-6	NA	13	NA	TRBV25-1	CASSAEGYSPLHF	TGTGCCAGCAGTGCTGAGGGTTATTCACCCCTCCACTTT
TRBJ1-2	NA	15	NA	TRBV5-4	CASSSYELGDYGYTF	TGTGCCAGCAGCTCCTACGAGCTTGGGGACTATGGCTACACCTTC
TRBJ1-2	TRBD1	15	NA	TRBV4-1	CASSQETGEVYGYTF	TGCGCCAGCAGCCAAGAGACAGGGGAGGTATATGGCTACACCTTC
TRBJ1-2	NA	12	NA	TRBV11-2	CASNGGPGTPTF	TGTGCCAGCAATGGGGGGCCAGGGACGCCCACCTTC
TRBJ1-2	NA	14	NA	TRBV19	CASAQPGFAYGYTF	TGTGCCAGTGCACAACCCGGGTTCGCCTATGGCTACACCTTC
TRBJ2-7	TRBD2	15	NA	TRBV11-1	CASSLDRGGSYEQYF	TGTGCCAGCAGCTTAGATCGGGGGGGATCCTACGAGCAGTACTTC
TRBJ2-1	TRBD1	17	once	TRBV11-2	CASSLAAGGQGANEQFF	TGTGCCAGCAGCTTAGCAGCGGGCGGACAGGGGGCAAATGAGCAGTTCTTC
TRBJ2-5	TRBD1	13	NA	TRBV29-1	CSVNRGLTETQYF	TGCAGCGTTAACAGGGGATTGACAGAGACCCAGTACTTC
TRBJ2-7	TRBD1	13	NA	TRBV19	CASSKDRDHEQYF	TGTGCCAGTAGCAAGGACAGGGACCACGAGCAGTACTTC
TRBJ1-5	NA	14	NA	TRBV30	CAWSPRGKNQPQHF	TGTGCCTGGAGCCCGAGAGGGAAGAATCAGCCCCAGCATTTT
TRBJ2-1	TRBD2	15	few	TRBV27	CASSIRLAGSNEQFF	TGTGCCAGCAGTATAAGACTAGCGGGGTCCAATGAGCAGTTCTTC
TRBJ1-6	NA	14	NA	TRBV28	CASKGRAGNSPLHF	TGTGCCAGCAAAGGCAGGGCCGGAAATTCACCCCTCCACTTT
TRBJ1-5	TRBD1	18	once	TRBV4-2	CASSRRGTGTGGNQPQHF	TGTGCCAGCAGCCGAAGGGGGACCGGGACAGGGGGTAATCAGCCCCAGCATTTT
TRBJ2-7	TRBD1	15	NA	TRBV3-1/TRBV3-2	CASSRGTGVSYEQYF	TGTGCCAGCAGCCGAGGGACAGGGGTATCCTACGAGCAGTACTTC
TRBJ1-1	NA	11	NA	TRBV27	CASGNRDEAFF	TGTGCCAGCGGGAACAGGGATGAAGCTTTCTTT
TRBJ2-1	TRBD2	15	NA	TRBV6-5	CASSRTSGGHNEQFF	TGTGCCAGCAGCCGGACTAGCGGGGGCCACAATGAGCAGTTCTTC
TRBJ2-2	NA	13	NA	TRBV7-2	CASSLDYAGELFF	TGTGCCAGCAGCTTAGATTACGCCGGGGAGCTGTTTTTT
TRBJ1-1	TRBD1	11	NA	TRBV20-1	CTGTANTEAFF	TGCACCGGGACAGCGAACACTGAAGCTTTCTTT
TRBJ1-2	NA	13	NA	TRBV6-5	CASTPRGQGGYTF	TGTGCCAGCACCCCCCGGGGGCAGGGTGGCTACACCTTC
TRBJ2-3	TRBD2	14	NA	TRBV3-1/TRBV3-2	CASSLLAATDTQYF	TGTGCCAGCAGCCTACTAGCGGCCACAGATACGCAGTATTTT
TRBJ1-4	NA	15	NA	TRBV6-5	CASRRPGTGNEKLFF	TGTGCCAGCAGACGGCCGGGGACGGGGAATGAAAAACTGTTTTTT
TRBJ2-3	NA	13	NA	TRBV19	CASSYGWTDTQYF	TGTGCCAGTAGTTACGGGTGGACAGATACGCAGTATTTT
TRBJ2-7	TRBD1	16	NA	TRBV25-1	CASSEFRRTGDYEQYF	TGTGCCAGCAGTGAATTTCGTAGGACAGGGGACTACGAGCAGTACTTC
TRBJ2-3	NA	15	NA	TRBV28	CASSLGGIGTDTQYF	TGTGCCAGCAGTTTGGGTGGGATAGGCACAGATACGCAGTATTTT
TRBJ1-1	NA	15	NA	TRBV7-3	CASSAQGIGNTEAFF	TGTGCCAGCAGCGCACAGGGTATAGGGAACACTGAAGCTTTCTTT
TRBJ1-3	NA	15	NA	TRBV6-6	CASSTSRGSGNTIYF	TGTGCCAGCAGCACAAGCAGGGGCTCTGGAAACACCATATATTTT
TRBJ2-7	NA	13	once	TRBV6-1	CASSEAGDYEQYF	TGTGCCAGCAGTGAGGCAGGGGACTACGAGCAGTACTTC
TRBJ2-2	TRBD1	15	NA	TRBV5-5	CASSPGTANTGELFF	TGTGCCAGCAGCCCCGGGACAGCGAACACCGGGGAGCTGTTTTTT
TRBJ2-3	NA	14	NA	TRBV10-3	CAISPAGFTDTQYF	TGTGCCATCAGCCCGGCCGGGTTCACAGATACGCAGTATTTT
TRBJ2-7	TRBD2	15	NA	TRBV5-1	CASSPGTSGTYEQYF	TGCGCCAGCAGCCCCGGGACTAGCGGAACCTACGAGCAGTACTTC
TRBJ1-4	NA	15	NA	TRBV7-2	CASSDLGTAGEKLFF	TGTGCCAGCAGTGACCTTGGGACCGCGGGTGAAAAACTGTTTTTT
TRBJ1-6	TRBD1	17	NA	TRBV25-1	CASSARQGNSYNSPLHF	TGTGCCAGCAGTGCCAGACAGGGTAACTCCTATAATTCACCCCTCCACTTT
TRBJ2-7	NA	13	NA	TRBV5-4	CASSAQNAYEQYF	TGTGCCAGCAGCGCCCAAAATGCCTACGAGCAGTACTTC
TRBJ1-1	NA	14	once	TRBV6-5	CASSSQGPDTEAFF	TGTGCCAGCAGTTCTCAGGGGCCGGACACTGAAGCTTTCTTT
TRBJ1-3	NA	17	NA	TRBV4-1	CASSPWPRRNLGNTIYF	TGCGCCAGCAGCCCCTGGCCCCGGAGGAATTTAGGAAACACCATATATTTT
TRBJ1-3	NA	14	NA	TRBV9	CASSVDPDGNTIYF	TGTGCCAGCAGCGTAGATCCGGATGGAAACACCATATATTTT
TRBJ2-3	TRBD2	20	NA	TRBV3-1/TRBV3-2	CASSHSTSGRSRKGTDTQYF	TGTGCCAGCAGCCACTCTACTAGCGGGAGGTCCCGGAAAGGCACAGATACGCAGTATTTT
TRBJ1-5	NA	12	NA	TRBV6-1	CASGEPFAAQHF	TGTGCCAGCGGTGAGCCTTTCGCGGCCCAGCATTTT
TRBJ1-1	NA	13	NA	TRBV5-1	CASGREGNTEAFF	TGCGCCAGCGGGAGAGAGGGGAACACTGAAGCTTTCTTT
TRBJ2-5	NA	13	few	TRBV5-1	CASSFWQGETQYF	TGCGCCAGCAGCTTTTGGCAGGGAGAGACCCAGTACTTC
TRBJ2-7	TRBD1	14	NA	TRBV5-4	CASSGDRGSYEQYF	TGTGCCAGCAGCGGGGACAGGGGTTCCTACGAGCAGTACTTC
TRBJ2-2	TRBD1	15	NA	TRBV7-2	CASSWTGRNTGELFF	TGTGCCAGCAGCTGGACAGGAAGGAACACCGGGGAGCTGTTTTTT
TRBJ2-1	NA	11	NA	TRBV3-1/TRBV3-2	CASSPGDEQFF	TGTGCCAGCAGCCCGGGGGATGAGCAGTTCTTC
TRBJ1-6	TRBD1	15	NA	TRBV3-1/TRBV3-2	CASSQEVRQGSPLHF	TGTGCCAGCAGCCAAGAGGTGAGACAGGGTTCACCCCTCCACTTT